What follows are 27 T cell receptor beta chains derived from one specimen sequenced in a study. One entry per CDR3 protein results from TCRdb running MiXCR on the 5' RACE reads. The sample has about 9,100 distinct CDR3 sequences; approximately 61% are singletons. Sequenced input: tumor-infiltrating memory CD4+ T cells sorted from the breast tumor. Subset here: memory CD4+ T cells, CD4+CD45RO+CD25-. The receptors shown here come from a female donor with breast cancer.

The chain joins TRBV18 to TRBJ1-6; D not resolved. V lost 3 bases and J 7 bases, leaving 7 bases between the germline ends. CDR1 is KGHSH and CDR2 is LQKENI in the germline V gene. The CDR3 has 13 residues. Written as DNA, the CDR3 is TGTGCCAGCTCACCGGAACAAAATTCACCCCTCCACTTT. Translation: CASSPEQNSPLHF.

As DNA, the CDR3 is TGCGGAAGCTTAGACAGGGGATGGAACACTGAAGCTTTCTTT. Protein product: CGSLDRGWNTEAFF. V and J are TRBV20-1 and TRBJ1-1; 8 bases map to TRBD1. CDR1 is DFQATT and CDR2 is SNEGSKA in the germline V gene (reference sequence). The CDR3 totals 14 residues.

The chain uses TRBV20-1 and TRBJ1-6; no firm D call. Germline CDR1 DFQATT, CDR2 SNEGSKA (reference sequence). Trimming removed 3 bases from V and 6 bases from J, with 6 bases in between. CDR3 size: 12 residues. In nucleotides, the CDR3 is TGCAGTGCTAGTGCCGGTAATTCACCCCTCCACTTT. Protein: CSASAGNSPLHF.

This sequence joins TRBV6-2 or TRBV6-3 and TRBJ1-3, with D hard to call. Germline V gene sequence: CDR1 MNHEY, CDR2 SVGEGT. V lost 7 bases and J 0 bases, leaving 10 bases between the germline ends. The length of the CDR3 is 14 residues. CDR3 DNA: TGTGCCAGCACCGTGGACGGCTCTGGAAACACCATATATTTT. Encoded protein: CASTVDGSGNTIYF.

The chain is built from TRBV12-3 or TRBV12-4 and TRBJ2-1; 8 bases are shared with TRBD2. This CDR3 region has 13 residues. V lost 10 bases, J lost 7 bases, and 9 bases stayed unmatched. For the CDR3, the DNA is TGTGCCACTGTGGGACTAGGAGAAAATGAGCAGTTCTTC. This encodes CATVGLGENEQFF.

This rearrangement joins TRBV28 to TRBJ1-4; D remains unclear. There are 13 residues in the CDR3. Germline V gene data show CDR1 as MDHEN and CDR2 as SYDVKM. Trimming took off 5 bases at V and 5 bases at J, with 9 bases between the two ends. For the CDR3, the DNA is TGTGCCAGCAGTCCCACCCCGAATGAAAAACTGTTTTTT. It specifies CASSPTPNEKLFF. Combining the CDR3 with reference TRBV28 and TRBJ1-4 gives the whole variable domain DVKVTQSSRYLVKRTGEKVFLECVQDMDHENMFWYRQDPGLGLRLIYFSYDVKMKEKGDIPEGYSVSREKKERFSLILESASTNQTSMYLCASSPTPNEKLFFGSGTQLSVL.

This chain connects TRBV5-1 to TRBJ2-2, with D possibly being TRBD1 (6 bases). Germline CDR1 is SGHRS and CDR2 is YFSETQ. The germline V and J ends were trimmed by 3 bases and 5 bases, with 14 bases remaining between them. This CDR3 spans 15 amino acids. The CDR3 nucleotides read TGCGCCAGCAGCTCGGAACAGGGTTGGACCGGGGAGCTGTTTTTT. It codes for CASSSEQGWTGELFF. The variable domain in full, with the rest retrieved from reference TRBV5-1 and TRBJ2-2, is KAGVTQTPRYLIKTRGQQVTLSCSPISGHRSVSWYQQTPGQGLQFLFEYFSETQRNKGNFPGRFSGRQFSNSRSEMNVSTLELGDSALYLCASSSEQGWTGELFFGEGSRLTVL.

The rearrangement uses TRBV12-3 or TRBV12-4 and TRBJ2-3; TRBD1 aligns across 7 bases. This CDR3 is built from 13 residues. The V segment lost 5 bases and the J segment 9 bases; nucleotides outside the gene matches: 8. The CDR3 DNA sequence: TGTGCCAGCAGTCCTCGACAGGGCTGGACGCAGTATTTT. It yields the protein CASSPRQGWTQYF.

The chain links TRBV7-3 to TRBJ2-2; D unresolved. The CDR3 extends over 14 amino acids. From germline, CDR1 is SGHTA and CDR2 FQGTGA. V shed 6 bases and J shed 7 bases, with 15 bases lying between them. Here the CDR3 DNA reads TGTGCCAGCAGATTTGACATCTCGGGCGGGGAGCTGTTTTTT. Its protein is CASRFDISGGELFF.

This rearrangement joins TRBV21-1 to TRBJ1-1. TRBV21-1 is a pseudogene. The CDR3 contains 12 residues. CDR3 nucleotide sequence: TGTGCCAGCAGCAAAGCCGGATCTGAAGCTTTCTTT. It is translated as CASSKAGSEAFF.

The chain couples TRBV7-4 to TRBJ1-1; no clear D gene. CDR3 length equals 14 residues. Trimming took off 5 bases at V and 7 bases at J, with 17 bases between the two ends. Germline assignment: CDR1 SGHVT and CDR2 SQSDAQ. This chain's CDR3 is CASSQPSSVSEAFF. CDR3 nucleotides: TGTGCCAGCAGCCAACCGTCGAGTGTCAGTGAAGCTTTCTTT.

This clonotype was seen only once. J is TRBJ2-7 and V is TRBV28, with TRBD2 identical over 8 bases. V was pared by 3 bases and J by 6 bases, with 10 bases of the junction left unmatched. Germline V CDR1 and CDR2: MDHEN, SYDVKM. The CDR3 is made up of 15 amino acids. The CDR3 coding sequence is TGTGCCAGCAGTTTCCTGGGACTAGAGGGCCGCGAGCAGTACTTC. Translation gives CASSFLGLEGREQYF.

The V gene is TRBV5-1, the J gene TRBJ2-5; 7 bases match TRBD1. CDR3 size: 13 residues. Germline lookup yields CDR1 SGHRS and CDR2 YFSETQ. V dropped 3 bases and J dropped 3; count of bases not matched to a gene: 2. The CDR3 here is CASSSTGEETQYF. The CDR3, as DNA: TGCGCCAGCAGCTCCACAGGGGAAGAGACCCAGTACTTC.

The chain has TRBV7-9 and TRBJ2-3; weak D call: TRBD2 (5 bases). Germline-derived CDR1 and CDR2 are SEHNR and FQNEAQ (reference sequence). The CDR3 sequence is 14 residues long. V was clipped by 4 bases and J by 3 bases, with 11 bases between them. CDR3 nucleotide sequence: TGTGCCAGCAGCTCCTCGGACTCGACAGATACGCAGTATTTT. It encodes CASSSSDSTDTQYF. The complete variable domain, with remaining parts taken from reference TRBV7-9 and TRBJ2-3, reads DTGVSQNPRHKITKRGQNVTFRCDPISEHNRLYWYRQTLGQGPEFLTYFQNEAQLEKSRLLSDRFSAERPKGSFSTLEIQRTEQGDSAMYLCASSSSDSTDTQYFGPGTRLTVL.

This clonotype was detected only once. This sequence joins TRBV4-2 and TRBJ2-5; perhaps TRBD1 as D (6 bases). With 0 bases removed from V and 1 base from J, the gap between germline ends came to 6 bases. CDR1 LGHNA and CDR2 YNFKEQ come from the germline V gene. This CDR3 is built from 14 residues. The CDR3 sequence is CASSQEQGQETQYF. CDR3 bases: TGTGCCAGCAGCCAAGAACAGGGCCAAGAGACCCAGTACTTC.

This clonotype turned up a few times. At one end the junction does not follow the germline gene, possibly because of a read error. The V and J genes are TRBV7-8 and TRBJ2-7; either TRBD1 or TRBD2 may fit D (5 bases each). The CDR3 spans 12 residues. CDR1 is SGHVS, CDR2 FQNEAQ, per germline. Here the CDR3 DNA reads TGTGCCAGCAGCTGGAACCGGGACGAACAGTACTTC. Its translation is CASSWNRDEQYF.

The chain has TRBV4-1 and TRBJ2-5; D is unresolved. Germline CDR1 reads MGHRA; CDR2 reads YSYEKL. The CDR3 has 16 residues. Trimming removed 3 bases at V and 3 bases at J, with 17 bases between. The CDR3 reads CASSHLLGSAKETQYF. For the CDR3, the DNA is TGCGCCAGCAGCCACCTACTGGGATCGGCTAAAGAGACCCAGTACTTC.

This chain links TRBV5-1 with TRBJ2-7; 9 nucleotides line up with TRBD1. The CDR3 is 15 amino acids. V was clipped by 5 bases and J by 2 bases; unmatched bases: 8. The V gene's germline CDR1 is SGHRS and CDR2 YFSETQ. Written as DNA, the CDR3 is TGCGCCAGCAGACTCACAAGGGACAGGGCCTACGAGCAGTACTTC. Translating gives CASRLTRDRAYEQYF.

The chain has TRBV29-1 and TRBJ2-1; 8 bases map to TRBD1. The CDR3 is 15 residues long. V shed 5 bases and J 5 bases; nucleotides not matched to a gene: 11. CDR1 SQVTM and CDR2 ANQGSEA come from the germline V gene. DNA of the CDR3: TGCAGCGTTTCCCGAAGGCAGGGGGCGGACAATGAGCAGTTCTTC. It translates to CSVSRRQGADNEQFF.

A word on this clonotype: One junction end disagrees with the germline gene, perhaps due to a read error. The rearrangement uses TRBV5-1 and TRBJ1-3; weak D call: TRBD1 (6 bases). Germline V gene lookup returns CDR1 SGHRS and CDR2 YFSETQ. CDR3 length equals 15 residues. This CDR3 is CTSSTSGAPGNTIYF. The CDR3 DNA reads TGCACCAGCAGTACCTCGGGGGCGCCCGGAAACACCATATATTTT.

This chain joins TRBV5-1 and TRBJ2-5, with D possibly being TRBD1 (5 bases). V gave up 0 bases and J gave up 3 bases, with 9 bases separating them. Germline lookup yields CDR1 SGHRS and CDR2 YFSETQ. CDR3 length equals 14 residues. CDR3 nucleotide sequence: TGCGCCAGCAGCTTGGGCCAGGGAAAAGAGACCCAGTACTTC. The encoded protein is CASSLGQGKETQYF.

This clonotype is categorized as large. The rearrangement joins TRBV4-1 to TRBJ1-2, with 8 nucleotides matching TRBD1. J gave up 6 bases and V 3 bases, and 9 bases lay outside the gene matches. The CDR3 runs 15 residues. CDR1 and CDR2 (germline): MGHRA, YSYEKL. Here the CDR3 DNA reads TGCGCCAGCAGCCATCCGGGACAGGCTAGTAATGGCTACACCTTC. Translating gives CASSHPGQASNGYTF.

The count of this clonotype is one. The genes are TRBV7-2 and TRBJ2-1; the D gene is possibly TRBD2 (5 bases). Between the trimmed V and J ends, which lost 5 bases and 1 base, there was a span of 18 bases. Germline V gene data show CDR1 as SGHTA and CDR2 as FQGNSA. CDR3 length: 17 residues. CDR3 loop: CASSPYERGGSYNEQFF. The CDR3 DNA follows: TGTGCCAGCAGCCCCTATGAACGGGGTGGGTCCTACAATGAGCAGTTCTTC.

This clonotype was detected a few times. The chain combines TRBV12-3 or TRBV12-4 with TRBJ2-5, with unresolved D. The V gene lost 3 bases and the J gene lost 5 bases, with 7 bases spanning the gap. CDR3 size: 12 residues. The CDR3 sequence: CASSLAPETQYF. The CDR3 DNA follows: TGTGCCAGCAGTTTGGCCCCCGAGACCCAGTACTTC.

The V gene is TRBV15, the J gene TRBJ2-7; 9 bases map to TRBD1. Germline loops: CDR1 LNHNV, CDR2 YYDKDF (reference sequence). The ends lost 4 bases at V and 3 bases at J; junction bases unmatched: 4. CDR3 length equals 14 residues. This CDR3 is CATSTGTGIYEQYF. CDR3 nucleotides: TGTGCCACCAGCACCGGGACAGGGATCTACGAGCAGTACTTC. The full variable domain, in which reference TRBV15 and TRBJ2-7 provide the parts outside the CDR3, is DAMVIQNPRYQVTQFGKPVTLSCSQTLNHNVMYWYQQKSSQAPKLLFHYYDKDFNNEADTPDNFQSRRPNTSFCFLDIRSPGLGDTAMYLCATSTGTGIYEQYFGPGTRLTVT.

The CDR3 protein is CASYRGTQETQYF. The CDR3 DNA is TGTGCCAGCTACCGGGGGACCCAAGAGACCCAGTACTTC. The chain recombines TRBV18 with TRBJ2-5; maybe TRBD2 (6 bases). Germline CDR1 is KGHSH and CDR2 is LQKENI. The CDR3 has 13 amino acids. Trimming shortened V by 7 bases and J by 1 base, and 10 bases separated the two germline ends. The full variable domain, in which reference TRBV18 and TRBJ2-5 provide the parts outside the CDR3, is NAGVMQNPRHLVRRRGQEARLRCSPMKGHSHVYWYRQLPEEGLKFMVYLQKENIIDESGMPKERFSAEFPKEGPSILRIQQVVRGDSAAYFCASYRGTQETQYFGPGTRLLVL.

The chain joins TRBV12-3 or TRBV12-4 to TRBJ2-2; unclear D gene. The ends were cut back, 6 bases at V and 1 base at J, with 6 bases in the middle. The CDR3 spans 13 residues. CDR3 loop: CASSHRNTGELFF. For the CDR3, the DNA is TGTGCCAGCAGCCACAGGAACACCGGGGAGCTGTTTTTT.